The subject of this entry is one T cell receptor (beta chain). This sample was taken from a study of technical replicates of blood from several donors. Libraries were prepared by immunoSEQ multiplex PCR; TCRdb keeps only in-frame clonotypes and omits some of them. The sample contains 65,000 to 90,000 clones, 92% of which appear only once. With 4 bases clipped from V and 6 bases from J, the junction kept 12 bases outside the gene matches. The CDR3 is 16 amino acids. Germline CDR1 SGHDN, CDR2 FVKESK. This TCR came from a human donor in good health. Material for sequencing was T cells isolated from PBMCs. The V call is TRBV14, the J call TRBJ1-1; 9 nucleotides line up with TRBD1. This CDR3 reads CASSLTGTGSKAEAFF. The CDR3, as DNA: TGTGCCAGCAGCCTTACCGGGACAGGGAGCAAGGCTGAAGCTTTCTTT. Combining the CDR3 with reference TRBV14 and TRBJ1-1 gives the whole variable domain EAGVTQFPSHSVIEKGQTVTLRCDPISGHDNLYWYRRVMGKEIKFLLHFVKESKQDESGMPNNRFLAERTGGTYSTLKVQPAELEDSGVYFCASSLTGTGSKAEAFFGQGTRLTVV.